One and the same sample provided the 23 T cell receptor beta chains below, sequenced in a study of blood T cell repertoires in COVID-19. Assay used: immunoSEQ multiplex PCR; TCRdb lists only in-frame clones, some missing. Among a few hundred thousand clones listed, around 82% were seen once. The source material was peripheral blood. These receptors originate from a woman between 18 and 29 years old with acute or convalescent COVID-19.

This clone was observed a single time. The CDR3 loop is CASSPSWANTEAFF. The CDR3 DNA reads as TGTGCCAGCTCACCCTCCTGGGCGAACACTGAAGCTTTCTTT. V gene TRBV18 combines with J gene TRBJ1-1; D gene uncertain. Looked up from germline, CDR1 is KGHSH and CDR2 is LQKENI. Between the trimmed V and J ends, which lost 3 bases and 1 base, there was a span of 9 bases. This CDR3 region has 14 residues.

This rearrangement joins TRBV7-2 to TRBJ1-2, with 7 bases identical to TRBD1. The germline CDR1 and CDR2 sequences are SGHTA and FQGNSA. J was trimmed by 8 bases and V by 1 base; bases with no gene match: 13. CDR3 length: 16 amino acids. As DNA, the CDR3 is TGTGCCAGCAGCTTAGGGACAGGAATATCCGGGGGAGGCTACACCTTC. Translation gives CASSLGTGISGGGYTF.

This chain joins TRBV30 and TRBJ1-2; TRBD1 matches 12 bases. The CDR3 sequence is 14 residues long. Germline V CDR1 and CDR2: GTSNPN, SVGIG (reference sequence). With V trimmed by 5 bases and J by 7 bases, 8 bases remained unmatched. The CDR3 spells CAWGIRDRGLGYTF. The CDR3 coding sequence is TGTGCCTGGGGAATCCGGGACAGGGGGCTTGGCTACACCTTC.

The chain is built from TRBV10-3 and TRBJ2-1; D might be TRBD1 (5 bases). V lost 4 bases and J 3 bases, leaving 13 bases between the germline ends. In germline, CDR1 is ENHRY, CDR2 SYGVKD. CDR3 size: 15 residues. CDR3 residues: CAISAGALGYNEQFF. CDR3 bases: TGTGCCATCAGTGCTGGGGCGTTAGGCTACAATGAGCAGTTCTTC.

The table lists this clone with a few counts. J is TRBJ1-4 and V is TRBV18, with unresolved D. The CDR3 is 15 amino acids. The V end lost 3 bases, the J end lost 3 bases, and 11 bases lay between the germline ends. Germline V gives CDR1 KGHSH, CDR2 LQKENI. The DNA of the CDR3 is TGTGCCAGCTCACCCTCGGCTGCGGCTAATGAAAAACTGTTTTTT. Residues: CASSPSAAANEKLFF.

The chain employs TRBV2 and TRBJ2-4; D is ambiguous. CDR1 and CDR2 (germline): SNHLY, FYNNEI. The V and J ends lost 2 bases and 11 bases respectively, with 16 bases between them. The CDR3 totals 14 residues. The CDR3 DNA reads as TGTGCCAGCAGTGAATCGCCCTCAGTGATCGTTCAGTACTTC. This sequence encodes CASSESPSVIVQYF.

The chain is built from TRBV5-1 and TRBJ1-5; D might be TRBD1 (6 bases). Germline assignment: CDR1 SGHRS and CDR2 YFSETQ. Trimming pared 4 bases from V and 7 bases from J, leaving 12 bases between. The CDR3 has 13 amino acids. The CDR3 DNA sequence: TGCGCCAGCAGCGAACAGGGAGCCCAGCCCCAGCATTTT. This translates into CASSEQGAQPQHF.

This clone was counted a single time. Written as DNA, the CDR3 is TGTGCCAGCAGCCCACATATAGCGGGAGGGCCCGAGCAGTTCTTC. Its protein product is CASSPHIAGGPEQFF. The gene calls are TRBV9 and TRBJ2-1; 11 bases map to TRBD2. The CDR3 has 15 amino acids. Germline V lookup: CDR1 SGDLS, CDR2 YYNGEE. Germline trimming cut 4 bases from V and 10 bases from J; bases unmatched to any gene: 10.

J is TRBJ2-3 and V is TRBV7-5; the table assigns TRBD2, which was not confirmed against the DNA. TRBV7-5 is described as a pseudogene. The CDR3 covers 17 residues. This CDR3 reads CARSARGLAGGADTQYF. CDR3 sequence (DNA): TGTGCCAGAAGCGCGCGCGGACTAGCGGGAGGGGCAGATACGCAGTATTTT.

This CDR3 is CASSSGQDYGYTF. CDR3 nucleotide sequence: TGTGCCAGCAGCTCTGGACAGGACTATGGCTACACCTTC. The chain has TRBV7-9 and TRBJ1-2, with 7 bases aligning to TRBD1. The V segment lost 4 bases and the J segment 3 bases; nucleotides outside the gene matches: 2. Germline CDR1 is SEHNR and CDR2 is FQNEAQ (reference sequence). The CDR3 contains 13 residues. The variable domain in full, completed from reference TRBV7-9 and TRBJ1-2, reads DTGVSQNPRHKITKRGQNVTFRCDPISEHNRLYWYRQTLGQGPEFLTYFQNEAQLEKSRLLSDRFSAERPKGSFSTLEIQRTEQGDSAMYLCASSSGQDYGYTFGSGTRLTVV.

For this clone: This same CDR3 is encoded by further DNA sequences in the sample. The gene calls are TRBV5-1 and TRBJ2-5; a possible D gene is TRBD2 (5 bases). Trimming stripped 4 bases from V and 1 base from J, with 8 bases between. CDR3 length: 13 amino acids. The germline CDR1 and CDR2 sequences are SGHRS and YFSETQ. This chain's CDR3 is CASSLGSQETQYF. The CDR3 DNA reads TGCGCCAGCAGCCTGGGGAGCCAAGAGACCCAGTACTTC.

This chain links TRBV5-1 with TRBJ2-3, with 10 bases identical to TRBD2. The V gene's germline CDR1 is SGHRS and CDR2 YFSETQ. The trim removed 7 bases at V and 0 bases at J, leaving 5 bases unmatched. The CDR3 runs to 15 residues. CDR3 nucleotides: TGCGCCAGCCAGCGGGAGGGCCTTAGCACAGATACGCAGTATTTT. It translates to CASQREGLSTDTQYF. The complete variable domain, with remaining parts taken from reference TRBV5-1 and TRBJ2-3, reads KAGVTQTPRYLIKTRGQQVTLSCSPISGHRSVSWYQQTPGQGLQFLFEYFSETQRNKGNFPGRFSGRQFSNSRSEMNVSTLELGDSALYLCASQREGLSTDTQYFGPGTRLTVL.

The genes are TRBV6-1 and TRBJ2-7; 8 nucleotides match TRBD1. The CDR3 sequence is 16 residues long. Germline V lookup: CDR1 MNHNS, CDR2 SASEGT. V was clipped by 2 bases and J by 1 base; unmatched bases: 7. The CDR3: CASSEPWTGKSYEQYF. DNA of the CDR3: TGTGCCAGCAGTGAACCTTGGACAGGGAAATCCTACGAGCAGTACTTC.

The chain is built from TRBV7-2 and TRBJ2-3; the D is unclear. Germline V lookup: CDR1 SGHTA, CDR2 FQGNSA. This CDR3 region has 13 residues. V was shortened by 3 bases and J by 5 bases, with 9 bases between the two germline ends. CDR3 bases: TGTGCCAGCAGCTTGGTATATAGAGATACGCAGTATTTT. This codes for CASSLVYRDTQYF.

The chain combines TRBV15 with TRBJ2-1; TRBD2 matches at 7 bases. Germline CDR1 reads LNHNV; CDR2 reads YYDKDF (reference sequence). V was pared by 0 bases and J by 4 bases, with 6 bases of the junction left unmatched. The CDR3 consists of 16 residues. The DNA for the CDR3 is TGTGCCACCAGCAGAGAGCGCGGGAGAGAATACAATGAGCAGTTCTTC. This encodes CATSRERGREYNEQFF.

This CDR3 reads CASSQMGLEYMNTEAFF. In DNA, the CDR3 is TGCGCCAGCAGCCAAATGGGACTGGAATACATGAACACTGAAGCTTTCTTT. This rearrangement joins TRBV4-3 to TRBJ1-1; TRBD1 is a possible D gene (5 bases). The CDR3 consists of 17 residues. V lost 2 bases to trimming and J lost 0 bases, with 16 bases between them. Looked up from germline, CDR1 is LGHNA and CDR2 is YSLEER.

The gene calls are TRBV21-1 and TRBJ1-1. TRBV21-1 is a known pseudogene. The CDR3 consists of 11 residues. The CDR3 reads CASSKTPIAFF. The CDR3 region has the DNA TGTGCCAGCAGCAAAACTCCCATAGCTTTCTTT.

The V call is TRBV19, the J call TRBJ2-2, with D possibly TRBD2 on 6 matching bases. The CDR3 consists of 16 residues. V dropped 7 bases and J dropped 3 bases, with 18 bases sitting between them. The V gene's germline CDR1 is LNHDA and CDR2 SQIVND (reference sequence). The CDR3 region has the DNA TGTGCCAGTACCCGGAGGGGTGGCCTTGACACCGGGGAGCTGTTTTTT. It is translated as CASTRRGGLDTGELFF.

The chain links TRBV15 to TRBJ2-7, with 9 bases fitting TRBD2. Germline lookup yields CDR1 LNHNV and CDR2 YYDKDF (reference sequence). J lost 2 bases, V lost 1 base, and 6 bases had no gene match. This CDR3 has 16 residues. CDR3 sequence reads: CATSRGSGRGPYEQYF. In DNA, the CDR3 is TGTGCCACCAGCAGAGGTAGCGGGAGAGGGCCCTACGAGCAGTACTTC.

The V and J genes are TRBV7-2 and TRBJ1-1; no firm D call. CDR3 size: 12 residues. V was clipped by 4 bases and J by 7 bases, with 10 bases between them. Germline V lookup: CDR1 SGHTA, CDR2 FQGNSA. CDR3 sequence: CASSSSGYEAFF. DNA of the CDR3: TGTGCCAGCAGCTCCTCAGGTTATGAAGCTTTCTTT.

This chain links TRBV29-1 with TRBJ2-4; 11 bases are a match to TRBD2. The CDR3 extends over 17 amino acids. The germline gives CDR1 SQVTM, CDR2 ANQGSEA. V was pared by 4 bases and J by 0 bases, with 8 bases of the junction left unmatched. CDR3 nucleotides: TGCAGCGTTGGGGGACTAGCGGAACCCGGAGCCAAAAACATTCAGTACTTC. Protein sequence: CSVGGLAEPGAKNIQYF.

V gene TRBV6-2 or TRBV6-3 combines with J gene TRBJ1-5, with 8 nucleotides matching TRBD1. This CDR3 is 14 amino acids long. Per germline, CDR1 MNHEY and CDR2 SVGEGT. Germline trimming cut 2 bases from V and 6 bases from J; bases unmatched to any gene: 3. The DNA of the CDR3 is TGTGCCAGCAGTTACAGACAGGGGATTCAGCCCCAGCATTTT. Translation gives CASSYRQGIQPQHF.

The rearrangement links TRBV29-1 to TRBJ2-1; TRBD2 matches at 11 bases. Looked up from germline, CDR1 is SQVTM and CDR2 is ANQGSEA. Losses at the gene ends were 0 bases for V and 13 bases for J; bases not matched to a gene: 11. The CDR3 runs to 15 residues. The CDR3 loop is CSVEDLWGTSGAQFF. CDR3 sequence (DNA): TGCAGCGTTGAAGATCTCTGGGGGACTAGCGGAGCTCAGTTCTTC.